This passage covers 13 T cell receptor beta chains from one sample sequenced in a study of cytomegalovirus exposure and HLA in healthy donors. Sequencing was performed with immunoSEQ multiplex PCR; in TCRdb, only in-frame clones are kept and a portion is missing. Of tens of thousands of clones listed, around 94% are singletons. The sequencing sample was made of PBMCs. Every receptor here comes from a man aged 18 to 30 in good health and CMV-seronegative.

The chain joins TRBV4-3 to TRBJ2-1; 7 positions agree with TRBD2. The CDR3 covers 15 residues. V gave up 2 bases and J gave up 5 bases; unmatched junction bases: 6. Per germline, CDR1 LGHNA and CDR2 YSLEER. CDR3 sequence (DNA): TGCGCCAGCAGCCAATTAGCGGGTAGGAACAATGAGCAGTTCTTC. This sequence encodes CASSQLAGRNNEQFF.

The chain is built from TRBV7-9 and TRBJ2-7; 14 bases fit TRBD2. Germline V gene lookup returns CDR1 SEHNR and CDR2 FQNEAQ (reference sequence). The CDR3 has 16 amino acids. The V gene end was trimmed by 5 bases and the J gene end by 9 bases; junction bases not matched to a gene: 12. The CDR3 DNA reads as TGTGCCAGCAGCCGAAAATCGGGACTAGCGGGAGAGATGCAGTACTTC. This codes for CASSRKSGLAGEMQYF.

This rearrangement joins TRBV11-2 to TRBJ2-1; 13 bases align to TRBD2. After removal of 5 bases from V and 0 bases from J, the junction contained 4 bases not matched to a gene. The CDR3 has 17 amino acids. Per the germline V gene, CDR1 is SGHAT and CDR2 is FQNNGV. This CDR3 is CASSQGLAGSSYNEQFF. CDR3 sequence (DNA): TGTGCCAGCAGCCAGGGACTAGCGGGGAGCTCCTACAATGAGCAGTTCTTC.

The chain has TRBV5-1 and TRBJ2-3; TRBD2 matches 11 bases. Germline values: CDR1 SGHRS, CDR2 YFSETQ. The V and J ends lost 4 bases and 2 bases, in that order; junction bases with no gene match: 15. This CDR3 has 19 amino acids. CDR3 amino acids: CASSEILAGERKFTDTQYF. The DNA of the CDR3 is TGCGCCAGCAGCGAGATACTAGCGGGAGAGAGGAAATTCACAGATACGCAGTATTTT.

The chain recombines TRBV10-3 with TRBJ1-1; a possible D gene is TRBD1 (5 bases). V dropped 9 bases and J dropped 0 bases, with 14 bases sitting between them. Germline-derived CDR1 and CDR2 are ENHRY and SYGVKD. CDR3 length equals 14 residues. In DNA, the CDR3 is TGTGCCATTCTCCCTGCAGGGCTGAACACTGAAGCTTTCTTT. Its protein product is CAILPAGLNTEAFF.

The rearrangement uses TRBV11-3 and TRBJ2-7, with D possibly matching TRBD2 (6 bases). The CDR3 length is 15 residues. V lost 2 bases, J lost 5 bases, and 16 bases lay in between. Germline V gives CDR1 SGHNT, CDR2 YENEEA. The CDR3 DNA reads as TGTGCCAGCAGCTTAAACCAGCGGGCAATCGACGAGCAGTACTTC. Its protein is CASSLNQRAIDEQYF.

The chain couples TRBV10-3 to TRBJ2-7; no clear D gene. Trimming shortened V by 3 bases and J by 0 bases, and 15 bases separated the two germline ends. The CDR3 extends over 16 amino acids. Germline V lookup: CDR1 ENHRY, CDR2 SYGVKD. The CDR3 DNA follows: TGTGCCATCAGTGAATATGATGGTCTGAGCTCCTACGAGCAGTACTTC. Its protein product is CAISEYDGLSSYEQYF.

The gene calls are TRBV11-2 and TRBJ2-5, with 7 bases fitting TRBD2. Germline assignment: CDR1 SGHAT and CDR2 FQNNGV. The V segment lost 7 bases and the J segment 5 bases; nucleotides outside the gene matches: 13. The CDR3 is made up of 15 amino acids. The CDR3 loop reads CASTLRAGEGETQYF. CDR3 DNA: TGTGCCAGCACCTTGAGGGCGGGAGAGGGGGAGACCCAGTACTTC.

The V call is TRBV27, the J call TRBJ2-7, with a tentative D call TRBD2 (6 bases). The CDR3 is 15 amino acids. Trimming removed 3 bases from V and 2 bases from J, with 14 bases in between. The germline gives CDR1 MNHEY, CDR2 SMNVEV (reference sequence). The CDR3 loop reads CASSLAGRHAYEQYF. The CDR3 bases are TGTGCCAGCAGTTTGGCGGGACGGCATGCCTACGAGCAGTACTTC.

The CDR3 is CASSLDSSGSTDTQYF. In nucleotides, the CDR3 is TGTGCCAGCAGCTTAGACTCTAGCGGGAGTACAGATACGCAGTATTTT. The chain is built from TRBV7-9 and TRBJ2-3, with 10 bases that match TRBD2. Germline V CDR1 and CDR2: SEHNR, FQNEAQ (reference sequence). With 1 base clipped from V and 3 bases from J, the junction kept 4 bases outside the gene matches. The CDR3 runs to 16 residues. The full variable domain, completed using reference TRBV7-9 and TRBJ2-3, is DTGVSQNPRHKITKRGQNVTFRCDPISEHNRLYWYRQTLGQGPEFLTYFQNEAQLEKSRLLSDRFSAERPKGSFSTLEIQRTEQGDSAMYLCASSLDSSGSTDTQYFGPGTRLTVL.

This clone was counted a single time. This sequence joins TRBV29-1 and TRBJ1-1; tentatively, D is TRBD1 (6 bases). CDR1 and CDR2 (germline): SQVTM, ANQGSEA. The CDR3 runs 13 residues. Trimming removed 7 bases from V and 1 base from J, with 13 bases in between. CDR3 nucleotides: TGCAGCGGGCGCCGGGACAAGAACACTGAAGCTTTCTTT. Its translation is CSGRRDKNTEAFF.

This chain connects TRBV18 to TRBJ2-1, with 10 bases identical to TRBD2. Germline CDR1 KGHSH, CDR2 LQKENI. This CDR3 is built from 16 residues. V dropped 1 base and J dropped 3; count of bases not matched to a gene: 3. The chain's CDR3 is CASSPRTSGNYNEQFF. The CDR3 DNA is TGTGCCAGCTCACCACGTACTAGCGGGAACTACAATGAGCAGTTCTTC.

The chain is built from TRBV5-1 and TRBJ2-4; D may be TRBD2 (6 bases). The CDR3 loop spans 13 amino acids. The ends were cut back, 0 bases at V and 9 bases at J, with 10 bases in the middle. Germline loops: CDR1 SGHRS, CDR2 YFSETQ. The CDR3 sequence: CASSLAGRSIQYF. Written as DNA, the CDR3 is TGCGCCAGCAGCTTGGCGGGGAGGAGCATTCAGTACTTC.